Listed below are T cell receptor beta chains from one sample, sequenced in a study of shared clonotypes between healthy human individuals. Data came from immunoSEQ multiplex PCR; TCRdb stores just in-frame clones and leaves some out. There are about 2.3 million clones in the sample; less than 95% occur only once, and approximately 0.39% lies in the top ten. Sample: naive CD4+ T cells from PBMCs. These receptors all come from a man between 18 and 29 years old in good health. Some clones in this sample may be carry-over from other donors' samples. Each CDR3 is given with its conserved first and last residue. Fields, in order: D gene, V gene, J gene, clone size, CDR3 DNA, CDR3 protein. A D gene is named only where the DNA matches it firmly. Size values are once, few and many counts, or a class for expanded clones, and some rows have none.

TRBD2	TRBV6-6	TRBJ2-1	-	TGTGCCAGCAGGTCTCGGGCGGGAGGGCCTGGTGAGCAGTTCTTC	CASRSRAGGPGEQFF
-	TRBV28	TRBJ2-7	-	TGTGCCAGCAGGACCCTCTACGAGCAGTACTTC	CASRTLYEQYF
-	TRBV9	TRBJ2-1	-	TGTGCCAGCAGCGTAGGCCCGCCGGATGAGCAGTTCTTC	CASSVGPPDEQFF
TRBD2	TRBV19	TRBJ2-7	-	TGTGCCAGTAGCTTCGGACGGCGGGGGGCCTACGAGCAGTACTTC	CASSFGRRGAYEQYF
TRBD1	TRBV7-9	TRBJ1-5	-	TGTGCCAGCAGCTCGACAGGGGGCCGCATCAATCAGCCCCAGCATTTT	CASSSTGGRINQPQHF
TRBD2	TRBV7-2	TRBJ2-7	-	TGTGCCAGCAGCTTGAGACTAGCGGGAGTCCCTCCCTACGAGCAGTACTTC	CASSLRLAGVPPYEQYF
-	TRBV7-6	TRBJ1-5	-	TGTGCCAGCAGCTTAGAGTCCAATCAGCCCCAGCATTTT	CASSLESNQPQHF
-	TRBV7-2	TRBJ1-1	few	TGTGCCAGCAGGGGGGAGGACTTTCGGAACACTGAAGCTTTCTTT	CASRGEDFRNTEAFF
-	TRBV7-2	TRBJ2-7	-	TGTGCCAGCAGCTTAGGAGGACGGTTCTACGAGCAGTACTTC	CASSLGGRFYEQYF
-	TRBV6-1	TRBJ1-5	few	TGTGCCAGCAGTGGACAGAATAGCAATCAGCCCCAGCATTTT	CASSGQNSNQPQHF
-	TRBV4-1	TRBJ1-1	-	TGCGCCAGCAGCCAGAAAAATACCTTCGACGGAAAGAACACTGAAGCTTTCTTT	CASSQKNTFDGKNTEAFF
-	TRBV20-1	TRBJ2-7	once	TGCAGTGCTACAGGGGACGAGCAGTACTTC	CSATGDEQYF
-	TRBV6-5	TRBJ1-5	-	TGTGCCAGCAGGCGGGATAGCATTTCCAATCAGCCCCAGCATTTT	CASRRDSISNQPQHF
-	TRBV5-1	TRBJ1-3	-	TGCGCCAGCAGCTTCGGGGGTAGCTCTGGAAACACCATATATTTT	CASSFGGSSGNTIYF
TRBD2	TRBV5-1	TRBJ2-1	-	TGCGCCAGCCGAAGACTAGCGGGGACGAACAATGAGCAGTTCTTC	CASRRLAGTNNEQFF
-	TRBV11-1	TRBJ2-1	-	TGTGCCAGCAGCTTTAGCCCCTTTTCAGGCTACAATGAGCAGTTCTTC	CASSFSPFSGYNEQFF
-	TRBV18	TRBJ2-3	-	TGTGCCAGCTCCCCTGGACTTGCACAAGATACGCAGTATTTT	CASSPGLAQDTQYF
-	TRBV6-1	TRBJ2-5	-	TGTGCCAGCAGTGAAAACCCAGGGGTAAACCAAGAGACCCAGTACTTC	CASSENPGVNQETQYF
-	TRBV9	TRBJ1-1	-	TGTGCCAGCAGCGCCCAACCTAACACTGAAGCTTTCTTT	CASSAQPNTEAFF
-	TRBV7-2	TRBJ2-5	-	TGTGCCAGCAGCTTAGTAGGCCAAGAGACCCAGTACTTC	CASSLVGQETQYF
-	TRBV19	TRBJ1-5	-	TGTGCCAGTAGCACGGACGGGGGAAATCAGCCCCAGCATTTT	CASSTDGGNQPQHF
TRBD1	TRBV7-8	TRBJ1-3	-	TGTGCCAGCAGCTTAGGAGTAAACCGGGACAGGGGAAACACCATATATTTT	CASSLGVNRDRGNTIYF
TRBD1	TRBV5-1	TRBJ1-5	few	TGCGCCAGCAGCCCCGGGACAGGAGTTCAGCCCCAGCATTTT	CASSPGTGVQPQHF
-	TRBV28	TRBJ2-1	-	TGTGCCAGCAGTTTCCAGGGAAGCTACAATGAGCAGTTCTTC	CASSFQGSYNEQFF
TRBD2	TRBV27	TRBJ2-2	-	TGTGCCAGCAGTCACCGGGGGGGCACCGGGGAGCTGTTTTTT	CASSHRGGTGELFF
-	TRBV5-1	TRBJ1-2	once	TGCGCCAGCAGCTTGGGGTCCGTGTCGGACTATGGCTACACCTTC	CASSLGSVSDYGYTF
TRBD1	TRBV28	TRBJ1-5	-	TGTGCCAGCAGCCCAAACCACAGGGGGTTTAATCAGCCCCAGCATTTT	CASSPNHRGFNQPQHF
-	TRBV7-8	TRBJ1-4	-	TGTGCCAGCAGCCCTAACCCTATGACCGTAACTAATGAAAAACTGTTTTTT	CASSPNPMTVTNEKLFF
-	TRBV6-4	TRBJ1-2	-	TGTGCCACCCTTCCGACGGGGTGGGGCTATGGCTACACCTTC	CATLPTGWGYGYTF
TRBD2	TRBV2	TRBJ2-5	-	TGTGCCAGCAGTGGGCGGGAGCAGGCCCAAGAGACCCAGTACTTC	CASSGREQAQETQYF
-	TRBV6-1	TRBJ1-1	-	TGTGCCAGCACATTTACCCTAGAAGCTTTCTTT	CASTFTLEAFF
-	TRBV6-1	TRBJ1-2	once	TGTGCCAGCGTGCTCCTCAGCCCATCATATGGCTACACCTTC	CASVLLSPSYGYTF
TRBD2	TRBV9	TRBJ2-2	-	TGTGCCAGCAGCCGGAGAGGGCTAGCGGGCGTCGGCGGGGAGCTGTTTTTT	CASSRRGLAGVGGELFF
-	TRBV5-1	TRBJ1-2	-	TGCGCCAGCAGCCCCTCGGCTGGGAGAGGGAATTACTATGGCTACACCTTC	CASSPSAGRGNYYGYTF
TRBD2	TRBV7-6	TRBJ2-3	-	TGTGCCAGCAGCTCCGCGACTAGCGATAGCACAGATACGCAGTATTTT	CASSSATSDSTDTQYF
-	TRBV28	TRBJ2-3	-	TGTGCCAGCACTCGCCCGGGACTCCACACAGATACGCAGTATTTT	CASTRPGLHTDTQYF
TRBD1	TRBV5-1	TRBJ1-1	-	TGCGCCAGCAGCTCGAACTCGGACAGGGGCTCTGAAGCTTTCTTT	CASSSNSDRGSEAFF
-	TRBV7-7	TRBJ2-2	-	TGTGCCAGCAGCTTCCGCGAACAGGGAACCGGGGAGCTGTTTTTT	CASSFREQGTGELFF
-	TRBV19	TRBJ1-1	-	TGTGCCAGTAGTATGGGCAGGGCGGAGGGCCAGTTGGCTGAAGCTTTCTTT	CASSMGRAEGQLAEAFF
TRBD1	TRBV15	TRBJ1-5	-	TGTGCCACCAGCAACAGGGGGCCCGGAACCTCCCAGCATTTT	CATSNRGPGTSQHF
TRBD2	TRBV19	TRBJ2-3	-	TGTGCCAGTAGTACAACGTGGGCTAGCGGGAGCACAGATACGCAGTATTTT	CASSTTWASGSTDTQYF
TRBD1	TRBV29-1	TRBJ1-4	-	TGCAGCGGGAATACAGGGGCTAATGAAAAACTGTTTTTT	CSGNTGANEKLFF
TRBD1	TRBV2	TRBJ1-5	few	TGTGCCAGCACAGGACAGGGGCGGAACAATCAGCCCCAGCATTTT	CASTGQGRNNQPQHF
-	TRBV11-3	TRBJ2-5	-	TGTGCCAGCAGCGTAGGACAGTTTGGGGGCATCCAAGAGACCCAGTACTTC	CASSVGQFGGIQETQYF
-	TRBV7-2	TRBJ2-2	-	TGTGCCAGCAGCTTAGCCGGGTCCTACACCGGGGAGCTGTTTTTT	CASSLAGSYTGELFF